This TCR beta chain was recovered during a study of radiotherapy plus CTLA-4 blockade in lung cancer. Background on the study: There were objective responses in 15% to 20% of patients, and around 32% had disease control. General study results and limits: Once radiotherapy plus ipilimumab had been given, TCR clones derived from tumor expanded in blood. Per reports, early blood T cell clone dynamics, plus interferon-beta, forecast response most strongly.

The protocol was immunoSEQ multiplex PCR, while the TCRdb copy is restricted to in-frame clones and leaves out a portion. The sample lists 100,000 or so clones, about four fifths occurring once. The CDR3 totals 16 residues. Germline V gene lookup returns CDR1 LGHNA and CDR2 YNFKEQ. The V and J ends lost 4 bases and 8 bases respectively, with 21 bases between them. Concerning this clone itself: The antigen is undetermined.

Alongside CTLA-4 blockade with ipilimumab, patients with chemo-refractory metastatic non-small-cell lung cancer received focal radiation. The gene calls are TRBV4-2 and TRBJ2-1; maybe TRBD2 (5 bases). The sequence derives from a human donor with non-small cell lung cancer that progressed on radiotherapy plus ipilimumab. Sequenced material: peripheral blood, taken from a patient treated with radiotherapy plus ipilimumab. In DNA form, the CDR3 reads TGTGCCAGCAGCCTGGTGGGAGACGTAGCTTTGGATGAGCAGTTCTTC. This sequence encodes CASSLVGDVALDEQFF.